What follows are 26 T cell receptor beta chains derived from one specimen sequenced in a study of metastatic and nonmetastatic thyroid tumors. Among the patients, none had received any treatment before thyroid surgery. TCRdb recomputed clones from the PCR reads via MiXCR. The repertoire holds more than 15,000 clones, almost 35% seen once, with approximately 7% in the top ten. Sequenced input: tumor tissue. The receptors originated from a female donor with papillary thyroid cancer or a benign thyroid nodule (not recorded which). Some clones in this sample may be carry-over from other donors' samples.

This clone showed up just a few times. This chain connects TRBV6-4 to TRBJ2-2; TRBD2 might be the D (5 bases). Looked up from germline, CDR1 is MRHNA and CDR2 is SNTAGT. Trimming took off 3 bases at V and 5 bases at J, with 10 bases between the two ends. The CDR3 is 14 residues long. Written as DNA, the CDR3 is TGTGCCAGCAGTGAGGTACCGGGGACCGGGGAGCTGTTTTTT. Translated, it gives CASSEVPGTGELFF.

The chain combines TRBV6-1 with TRBJ2-1; 7 bases match TRBD1. V lost 6 bases to trimming and J lost 2 bases; unmatched junction nucleotides: 10. CDR3 size: 16 residues. Germline lookup yields CDR1 MNHNS and CDR2 SASEGT. The CDR3 loop is CASSPYRGRAYNEQFF. The CDR3 bases are TGTGCCAGCAGCCCGTACAGGGGAAGGGCCTACAATGAGCAGTTCTTC.

This clone was seen more than once but under ten times. The chain links TRBV27 to TRBJ2-7; D possibly corresponds to TRBD2 (7 bases). From germline, CDR1 is MNHEY and CDR2 SMNVEV (reference sequence). Trimming pared 5 bases from V and 4 bases from J, leaving 15 bases between. The CDR3 is made up of 14 amino acids. The CDR3 DNA reads as TGTGCCAGCAGTAGCGGGACGGACAGATACGAGCAGTACTTC. Its protein is CASSSGTDRYEQYF.

This chain links TRBV6-1 with TRBJ1-1; no firm D call. This CDR3 region has 13 residues. Germline V gene lookup returns CDR1 MNHNS and CDR2 SASEGT. The V end was cut by 7 bases, the J end by 1 base, with 10 bases between. The CDR3 region has the DNA TGTGCCAGCACCTCGATTACGAACACTGAAGCTTTCTTT. It is translated as CASTSITNTEAFF.

The chain employs TRBV4-3 and TRBJ2-7, with TRBD1 as a possible D gene (6 bases). V was clipped by 0 bases and J by 6 bases, with 12 bases between them. The CDR3 has 14 residues. Per the germline V gene, CDR1 is LGHNA and CDR2 is YSLEER. In nucleotides, the CDR3 is TGCGCCAGCAGCCAAGATAGGGACACCATCGAGCAGTACTTC. It specifies CASSQDRDTIEQYF.

This clone was seen more than once but under ten times. The chain employs TRBV2 and TRBJ2-7, with unresolved D. Trimming removed 4 bases from V and 2 bases from J, with 6 bases in between. Germline V gene data show CDR1 as SNHLY and CDR2 as FYNNEI. CDR3 length equals 12 residues. The CDR3, as DNA: TGTGCCAGCAGTGGGGCCACCTACGAGCAGTACTTC. It translates to CASSGATYEQYF.

This clone was seen ten or more times. This chain connects TRBV29-1 to TRBJ2-3; D unclear. V lost 2 bases and J 0 bases, leaving 9 bases between the germline ends. CDR1 SQVTM and CDR2 ANQGSEA come from the germline V gene. The CDR3 totals 14 residues. The CDR3 sequence is CSVERRSSTDTQYF. The DNA of the CDR3 is TGCAGCGTTGAACGTCGGAGCAGCACAGATACGCAGTATTTT.

The rearrangement joins TRBV12-3 or TRBV12-4 to TRBJ2-1; the D is unclear. The ends were cut back, 2 bases at V and 5 bases at J, with 16 bases in the middle. The CDR3 spans 16 residues. The CDR3 protein is CASSLWRWEQHNEQFF. CDR3 in DNA: TGTGCCAGCAGTTTATGGCGATGGGAACAACACAATGAGCAGTTCTTC.

This sequence joins TRBV4-1 and TRBJ2-1, with 9 bases that match TRBD2. Germline-derived CDR1 and CDR2 are MGHRA and YSYEKL. The junction had 5 bases not matched to a gene; V was cut back by 1 base and J by 4 bases. This CDR3 has 16 amino acids. CDR3 protein: CASSQVRSGGYNEQFF. The CDR3 DNA sequence: TGCGCCAGCAGCCAAGTAAGGAGCGGGGGGTACAATGAGCAGTTCTTC.

Within the sample, this clone is medium-sized. This chain joins TRBV12-3 or TRBV12-4 and TRBJ1-1; D uncertain. The CDR3 contains 14 residues. V lost 1 base, J lost 0 bases, and 6 bases lay in between. As DNA, the CDR3 is TGTGCCAGCAGTTTAGGGGGAATGAACACTGAAGCTTTCTTT. Protein sequence: CASSLGGMNTEAFF.

There are a few counts of this clone. The chain joins TRBV3-1 to TRBJ1-2; TRBD1 is a possible D gene (5 bases). V lost 6 bases to trimming and J lost 8 bases, with 10 bases between them. Germline V gene lookup returns CDR1 LGHDT and CDR2 YNNKEL (reference sequence). This CDR3 has 11 residues. CDR3 loop: CASRGGEGYTF. The CDR3 DNA sequence: TGTGCCAGCAGGGGGGGGGAAGGCTACACCTTC.

Ten or more counts support this clone. A read error may explain this, as a much larger clone is one base away. The sample carries other DNA sequences with the same CDR3. The CDR3 spells CASSSEGLALSYEQYF. CDR3 coding DNA: TGTGCCAGCAGTTCGGAAGGACTGGCTCTCTCCTACGAGCAGTACTTC. The chain carries TRBV28 and TRBJ2-7, with a possible D match to TRBD2 (5 bases). The CDR3 sequence is 16 residues long. Germline V gene data show CDR1 as MDHEN and CDR2 as SYDVKM. The V and J ends lost 4 bases and 0 bases respectively, with 16 bases between them.

This chain connects TRBV5-6 to TRBJ1-2, with D uncertain. CDR3 length equals 12 residues. V gave up 5 bases and J gave up 10 bases, with 15 bases separating them. Germline CDR1 reads SGHDT; CDR2 reads YYEEEE. CDR3 nucleotides: TGTGCCAGCAGGGTTAGAGGCGTTGACTACACCTTC. This translates into CASRVRGVDYTF.

The V call is TRBV4-1, the J call TRBJ1-2; no clear D. With 1 base removed from V and 7 bases from J, the gap between germline ends came to 13 bases. The germline V gene encodes CDR1 MGHRA and CDR2 YSYEKL. The CDR3 contains 14 residues. CDR3 bases: TGCGCCAGCAGCCAAGTAAGCGGCCCTGGTGGCTACACCTTC. It specifies CASSQVSGPGGYTF.

This chain links TRBV7-6 with TRBJ2-6, with D perhaps assigned TRBD1 or TRBD2 (5 bases each). V lost 3 bases, J lost 0 bases, and 12 bases lay in between. The CDR3 runs 17 residues. CDR1 and CDR2 (germline): SGHVS, FNYEAQ. This CDR3 reads CASSFGTDGSGANVLTF. The CDR3 DNA follows: TGTGCCAGCAGCTTCGGGACGGATGGCTCTGGGGCCAACGTCCTGACTTTC.

By share of the sample, this clone is medium-sized. The chain recombines TRBV28 with TRBJ1-6; D is unclear. The CDR3 contains 12 residues. V was pared by 2 bases and J by 9 bases, with 5 bases between. Germline V gene sequence: CDR1 MDHEN, CDR2 SYDVKM. The CDR3 sequence: CASSLTVSPLHF. The CDR3 coding sequence is TGTGCCAGCAGTTTAACGGTTTCACCCCTCCACTTT. Looking up the rest from reference TRBV28 and TRBJ1-6 gives the full variable domain: DVKVTQSSRYLVKRTGEKVFLECVQDMDHENMFWYRQDPGLGLRLIYFSYDVKMKEKGDIPEGYSVSREKKERFSLILESASTNQTSMYLCASSLTVSPLHFGNGTRLTVT.

The chain combines TRBV20-1 with TRBJ2-1, with D possibly matching TRBD2 (6 bases). From germline, CDR1 is DFQATT and CDR2 SNEGSKA (reference sequence). The ends were cut back, 2 bases at V and 4 bases at J, with 18 bases in the middle. CDR3 length equals 16 residues. DNA for the CDR3: TGCAGTGCTAGACGAAAGAGGAGGGAGTGGTACAATGAGCAGTTCTTC. This encodes CSARRKRREWYNEQFF.

The rearrangement joins TRBV18 to TRBJ2-7; tentative D call: TRBD1 (6 bases). CDR1 is KGHSH, CDR2 LQKENI, per germline. Trimming shortened V by 4 bases and J by 2 bases, and 12 bases separated the two germline ends. The CDR3 has 14 amino acids. The CDR3 loop reads CASSLPGHPYEQYF. Written as DNA, the CDR3 is TGTGCCAGCTCACTGCCGGGACACCCCTACGAGCAGTACTTC.

By sample share, this clone is medium-sized. The chain joins TRBV19 to TRBJ1-1, with TRBD1 matching over 8 bases. Germline CDR1 and CDR2: LNHDA and SQIVND (reference sequence). The junction had 6 bases not matched to a gene; V was cut back by 3 bases and J by 3 bases. The CDR3 sequence is 15 residues long. CDR3 in DNA: TGTGCCAGTAGTATGGGGACAGGTAGGGACACTGAAGCTTTCTTT. The encoded protein is CASSMGTGRDTEAFF.

This clone turned up a few times. The J gene is TRBJ2-3, the V gene TRBV6-1, with 9 bases that match TRBD1. Germline assignment: CDR1 MNHNS and CDR2 SASEGT. This CDR3 contains 14 residues. V shed 9 bases, J shed 3 bases, and the junction held 7 bases outside the gene matches. CDR3 nucleotide sequence: TGTGCCAGTCATACCGGACAGGGGACAGATACGCAGTATTTT. This codes for CASHTGQGTDTQYF.

The chain is built from TRBV18 and TRBJ1-5, with 8 bases fitting TRBD1. With V trimmed by 4 bases and J by 5 bases, 4 bases remained unmatched. The CDR3 runs 14 residues. Per germline, CDR1 KGHSH and CDR2 LQKENI. CDR3 nucleotides: TGTGCCAGCTCACGTGCAGGGGGCGATCAGCCCCAGCATTTT. Its translation is CASSRAGGDQPQHF. The full variable domain, its missing parts supplied by reference TRBV18 and TRBJ1-5, is NAGVMQNPRHLVRRRGQEARLRCSPMKGHSHVYWYRQLPEEGLKFMVYLQKENIIDESGMPKERFSAEFPKEGPSILRIQQVVRGDSAAYFCASSRAGGDQPQHFGDGTRLSIL.

The J gene is TRBJ1-3, the V gene TRBV6-2 or TRBV6-3, with D perhaps matching TRBD1 (6 bases). Trimming cost V 2 bases and J 4 bases, with 6 bases left between them. The CDR3 extends over 13 amino acids. Germline V gene lookup returns CDR1 MNHEY and CDR2 SVGEGT. The chain's CDR3 is CASSYDRGNTIYF. CDR3 nucleotides: TGTGCCAGCAGTTACGACAGGGGAAACACCATATATTTT.

This clone was counted many times. The CDR3 region is CAIRTGRENEQFF. In nucleotides, the CDR3 is TGTGCCATCCGGACAGGGAGGGAGAATGAGCAGTTCTTC. The chain employs TRBV10-3 and TRBJ2-1, with D possibly matching TRBD1 (8 bases). CDR1 is ENHRY and CDR2 is SYGVKD in the germline V gene. The CDR3 spans 13 residues. Trimming cost V 8 bases and J 7 bases, with 15 bases left between them.

This clone has just a few counts. The rearrangement uses TRBV6-1 and TRBJ1-1; D is uncertain. Germline CDR1 MNHNS, CDR2 SASEGT. CDR3 length equals 14 residues. V was cut by 8 bases and J by 3 bases, with 16 bases left in between. For the CDR3, the DNA is TGTGCCAGCGGAAAGGAGGGTTCGGACACTGAAGCTTTCTTT. Translating gives CASGKEGSDTEAFF.

This clone was found a few times. The chain combines TRBV28 with TRBJ1-1; 8 nucleotides align to TRBD1. The CDR3 is 14 amino acids. CDR1 and CDR2 from the germline V gene are MDHEN and SYDVKM. Losses at the gene ends were 1 base for V and 4 bases for J; bases not matched to a gene: 2. The CDR3, as DNA: TGTGCCAGCAGTTTATACAGGGGGTCCACTGAAGCTTTCTTT. Its protein product is CASSLYRGSTEAFF.

This sequence joins TRBV6-1 and TRBJ2-1; 8 bases line up with TRBD2. J lost 8 bases, V lost 6 bases, and 6 bases had no gene match. This CDR3 contains 13 residues. Germline V gene data show CDR1 as MNHNS and CDR2 as SASEGT. The CDR3, as DNA: TGTGCCAGCAGGACGGGAGGGCCCCATGAGCAGTTCTTC. It specifies CASRTGGPHEQFF.